This T cell receptor (beta chain) originates from a study of shared clonotypes between healthy human individuals. Study overall: Used for every donor were three CD4 naive, three CD4 memory, two CD8 naive and one CD8 memory plate. Regarding the study as a whole: The study generally estimated greater richness for naive than memory subsets.

The naive CD8 population came from CD45RO-negative cells selected for CCR7, without terminally differentiated effector memory CD45RA+ cells. In the sorted-subset replicate PCRs, around 200 ng DNA, roughly 30,000 T cell genomes, was used. TCRdb keeps only in-frame clones here, not all; method: immunoSEQ multiplex PCR. The sample holds approximately 810,000 clones, around 93% seen once. V was pared by 6 bases and J by 0 bases, with 12 bases of the junction left unmatched. The CDR3 contains 19 residues. CDR1 and CDR2 (germline): MNHEY, SMNVEV (reference sequence). As regards this clone: Its antigen is not known.

The material sequenced was naive CD8+ T cells sorted from blood. The source of this sequence is a man aged 25-45 years in good health. The genes are TRBV27 and TRBJ2-2, with 11 bases lining up with TRBD2. The DNA of the CDR3 is TGTGCCAGCAGCCTAAGAGGGCTAGCGGGAGGAGCGAACACCGGGGAGCTGTTTTTT. It translates to CASSLRGLAGGANTGELFF.